The 21 T cell receptor beta chains below come from one sample, sequenced in a study of T cell repertoires in cytomegalovirus infection (dated by TCRdb to the late 2010s). The data were produced on an Illumina HiSeq 1500. TCRdb applied fastp at Q25 and MiXCR to the public reads, then kept only in-frame beta chains. Merged by CDR3 protein, the rows form single entries marked with the most common genes and DNA. This sample has around 530,000 distinct CDR3 sequences in its table, and around a quarter of those were observed once. The ten top clones hold 13% of the sample. Material for sequencing was PBMCs. These receptor sequences come from a human donor in good health (CMV status not recorded). Some clones in this sample may be carry-over from other donors' samples.

This clonotype has a handful of counts. V and J are TRBV7-8 and TRBJ2-7; possibly TRBD2 for D (5 bases). With 5 bases removed from V and 3 bases from J, the gap between germline ends came to 11 bases. The CDR3 covers 13 residues. Germline V gives CDR1 SGHVS, CDR2 FQNEAQ. The CDR3 coding sequence is TGTGCCAGCAGCGCAGAGCGGTTCTACGAGCAGTACGTC. Its translation: CASSAERFYEQYV.

The J gene is TRBJ1-2, the V gene TRBV27; D call uncertain. Germline V gene data show CDR1 as MNHEY and CDR2 as SMNVEV (reference sequence). The CDR3 consists of 13 residues. V lost 3 bases and J 1 base, leaving 6 bases between the germline ends. CDR3 sequence reads: CASSFRINYGYTF. CDR3 in DNA: TGTGCCAGCAGTTTCCGTATTAACTATGGCTACACCTTC.

Ten or more counts support this clonotype. The J gene is TRBJ1-6, the V gene TRBV7-2, with a weak D call TRBD1 (5 bases). V shed 5 bases and J shed 8 bases, with 19 bases lying between them. CDR3 length equals 16 residues. Germline V gene sequence: CDR1 SGHTA, CDR2 FQGNSA. The DNA of the CDR3 is TGTGCCAGCAGCCATGGGGGGGGAACGCCGGATTCACCCCTCCACTTT. Its translation is CASSHGGGTPDSPLHF.

V is TRBV5-3 and J is TRBJ2-1; D may be TRBD2 (6 bases). TRBV5-3 is sorted into the ORF group, with uncertain function. The V and J ends lost 0 bases and 2 bases respectively, with 12 bases between them. The CDR3 runs 16 residues. The CDR3 sequence: CARSLVTRETYNEQFF. CDR3 DNA sequence: TGTGCCAGAAGCTTGGTTACGCGGGAAACCTACAATGAGCAGTTCTTC.

This clonotype was found a few times. The chain joins TRBV15 to TRBJ1-2; possibly TRBD1 for D (5 bases). V shed 0 bases and J shed 4 bases, with 12 bases lying between them. This CDR3 is 15 amino acids long. Germline V lookup: CDR1 LNHNV, CDR2 YYDKDF (reference sequence). The CDR3 DNA follows: TGTGCCACCAGCAGAGATATCGGGACGGTCTATGGCTACACCTTC. Protein product: CATSRDIGTVYGYTF.

The V call is TRBV19, the J call TRBJ1-3, with 10 bases fitting TRBD1. V shed 3 bases and J 2 bases; nucleotides not matched to a gene: 7. The CDR3 length is 17 residues. Germline lookup yields CDR1 LNHDA and CDR2 SQIVND (reference sequence). This chain's CDR3 is CASSITPGQGAGNTIYF. In DNA form, the CDR3 reads TGTGCCAGTAGTATTACTCCCGGACAGGGGGCTGGAAACACCATATATTTT.

This clonotype was counted at least ten times. This chain joins TRBV7-2 and TRBJ2-1; no clear D gene. Germline-derived CDR1 and CDR2 are SGHTA and FQGNSA. The CDR3 length is 12 residues. With 5 bases removed from V and 9 bases from J, the gap between germline ends came to 11 bases. The CDR3 coding sequence is TGTGCCAGCAGCCTACAACGCGGTGAGCAGTTCTTC. This sequence encodes CASSLQRGEQFF.

This clonotype was seen ten or more times. The CDR3 loop reads CASSYEYSIAGGFTDTQYF. As DNA, the CDR3 is TGTGCCAGCAGTTACGAATATTCTATAGCGGGAGGATTCACAGATACGCAGTATTTT. This chain links TRBV6-2 or TRBV6-3 with TRBJ2-3; 10 bases are shared with TRBD2. This CDR3 spans 19 amino acids. Germline V lookup: CDR1 MNHEY, CDR2 SVGEGT. V lost 2 bases, J lost 2 bases, and 13 bases stayed unmatched.

The chain carries TRBV4-3 and TRBJ1-1; 9 bases line up with TRBD1. The CDR3 totals 19 residues. The ends lost 0 bases at V and 7 bases at J; junction bases unmatched: 18. Germline-derived CDR1 and CDR2 are LGHNA and YSLEER. CDR3: CASSQDFYGTGGDMNEAFF. In DNA, the CDR3 is TGCGCCAGCAGCCAAGACTTTTACGGAACAGGGGGCGATATGAATGAAGCTTTCTTT.

This clonotype was observed a few times. This chain links TRBV24-1 with TRBJ1-2, with D possibly being TRBD1 (5 bases). This CDR3 is 12 amino acids long. The ends were cut back, 4 bases at V and 3 bases at J, with 5 bases in the middle. CDR1 and CDR2 from the germline V gene are KGHDR and SFDVKD. The CDR3 loop is CATSDRDYGYTF. The CDR3 bases are TGTGCCACCAGTGACAGGGACTATGGCTACACCTTC.

The genes are TRBV7-9 and TRBJ1-2, with 7 bases identical to TRBD1. The V and J ends lost 4 bases and 8 bases, in that order; junction bases with no gene match: 16. The length of the CDR3 is 16 residues. Germline V gives CDR1 SEHNR, CDR2 FQNEAQ (reference sequence). The CDR3 region has the DNA TGTGCCAGCAGCTCAGGGGGGGGGGCTCCCGTCGGGGGCTACACCTTC. It yields the protein CASSSGGGAPVGGYTF.

In the case of this clonotype: A read error is likely, as this CDR3 ends without the conserved phenylalanine or tryptophan. The chain joins TRBV6-5 to TRBJ1-1; the D is unclear. V was clipped by 0 bases and J by 0 bases, with 8 bases between them. Germline lookup yields CDR1 MNHEY and CDR2 SVGAGI. The CDR3 length is 15 residues. The CDR3 protein is CASSYSTLLNTEAFS. CDR3 bases: TGTGCCAGCAGTTACTCGACTCTGTTGAACACTGAAGCTTTCTCT.

Of note for this clonotype: Just one base apart from a much larger clone, this may be a read error. The chain is built from TRBV7-6 and TRBJ1-6; D remains ambiguous. In germline, CDR1 is SGHVS, CDR2 FNYEAQ. This CDR3 spans 14 amino acids. V dropped 5 bases and J dropped 5 bases, with 10 bases sitting between them. CDR3 amino acids: CASSEDGHNSPLHF. The CDR3 DNA reads as TGTGCCAGCAGCGAGGACGGCCATAATTCACCCCTCCACTTT.

J is TRBJ1-5 and V is TRBV4-1; 12 bases match TRBD1. Germline lookup yields CDR1 MGHRA and CDR2 YSYEKL. The junction had 10 bases not matched to a gene; V was cut back by 4 bases and J by 6 bases. This CDR3 contains 17 residues. The DNA of the CDR3 is TGCGCCAGCAGCCCTTCCGAGGGACAGGGGGCGGTTCAGCCCCAGCATTTT. Translation: CASSPSEGQGAVQPQHF.

This clonotype was found once. The rearrangement links TRBV29-1 to TRBJ2-5; the match to TRBD2 covers 7 bases. The germline gives CDR1 SQVTM, CDR2 ANQGSEA. With 7 bases clipped from V and 4 bases from J, the junction kept 6 bases outside the gene matches. The CDR3 runs to 12 residues. The CDR3 loop is CSDTGGGETQYF. As DNA, the CDR3 is TGCAGCGATACGGGGGGTGGAGAGACCCAGTACTTC. Using reference TRBV29-1 and TRBJ2-5 for the parts outside the CDR3, the full variable domain is SAVISQKPSRDICQRGTSLTIQCQVDSQVTMMFWYRQQPGQSLTLIATANQGSEATYESGFVIDKFPISRPNLTFSTLTVSNMSPEDSSIYLCSDTGGGETQYFGPGTRLLVL.

This clonotype was counted between two and nine times. This chain joins TRBV7-2 and TRBJ2-1; weak D call: TRBD2 (5 bases). This CDR3 comprises 14 residues. Deletions cut 5 bases from V and 3 bases from J, with 11 bases between. Germline CDR1 is SGHTA and CDR2 is FQGNSA. CDR3 residues: CASSLPTIYNEQFF. In DNA, the CDR3 is TGTGCCAGCAGCCTCCCGACTATCTACAATGAGCAGTTCTTC.

The chain couples TRBV19 to TRBJ2-5; possible D gene TRBD1, 6 bases. The CDR3 spans 13 residues. The germline V gene encodes CDR1 LNHDA and CDR2 SQIVND (reference sequence). Trimming removed 3 bases at V and 3 bases at J, with 8 bases between. CDR3 loop: CASSIWTEETQYF. DNA of the CDR3: TGTGCCAGTAGTATTTGGACAGAAGAGACCCAGTACTTC.

The J gene is TRBJ1-1, the V gene TRBV7-9; D unresolved. Between the trimmed V and J ends, which lost 0 bases and 0 bases, there was a span of 8 bases. The CDR3 extends over 15 amino acids. CDR1 SEHNR and CDR2 FQNEAQ come from the germline V gene (reference sequence). The CDR3 is CASSLALQVNTEAFF. CDR3 coding DNA: TGTGCCAGCAGCTTAGCGCTTCAGGTGAACACTGAAGCTTTCTTT.

J is TRBJ1-3 and V is TRBV7-2; D is undetermined. The CDR3 sequence is 17 residues long. The germline V gene has CDR1 SGHTA and CDR2 FQGNSA. V shed 5 bases and J shed 0 bases, with 17 bases lying between them. The DNA of the CDR3 is TGTGCCAGCAGCCCTCAGGCAGGACGAGACTCTGGAAACACCATATATTTT. Its translation: CASSPQAGRDSGNTIYF.

This clonotype was detected only a few times. The chain recombines TRBV19 with TRBJ1-2, with 9 bases aligning to TRBD1. Per germline, CDR1 LNHDA and CDR2 SQIVND (reference sequence). The CDR3 runs to 16 residues. After removal of 7 bases from V and 7 bases from J, the junction contained 16 bases not matched to a gene. The CDR3 DNA sequence: TGTGCCAGTACCCTAAGGGGGACAGGGCTCTCTGGTGGCTACACCTTC. Residues: CASTLRGTGLSGGYTF.

This clonotype was detected only a few times. The chain links TRBV2 to TRBJ2-7; D is unclear. Trimming removed 2 bases at V and 4 bases at J, with 6 bases between. CDR3 size: 12 residues. The V gene's germline CDR1 is SNHLY and CDR2 FYNNEI. CDR3 bases: TGTGCCAGCAGTGAAAGGTTGTACGAGCAGTACTTC. This encodes CASSERLYEQYF.